Listed here are 2 T cell receptor beta chains from one sample, sequenced in a study of shared clonotypes between healthy human individuals. Naivety among CD8 cells was defined by CD45RO negativity and positive CCR7 selection, thereby excluding terminally differentiated effector memory CD45RA+ cells. Using immunoSEQ multiplex PCR, the repertoire was profiled, and TCRdb retains in-frame clones only, with some absent. The sample carries about 1.9 million clones, roughly 93% recorded once. Input material: naive CD8+ T cells from PBMCs. These receptors all come from a man aged 18-30 years in good health. Some clones in this sample may be carry-over from other donors' samples.

The gene calls are TRBV7-6 and TRBJ2-3; 13 bases fit TRBD2. Germline V gene lookup returns CDR1 SGHVS and CDR2 FNYEAQ. The J segment lost 6 bases and the V segment lost 5 bases, leaving 5 bases of the junction unmatched. There are 15 residues in the CDR3. This CDR3 reads CASSPGLAGEDTQYF. The CDR3 region has the DNA TGTGCCAGCAGCCCCGGACTAGCGGGAGAGGATACGCAGTATTTT.

This rearrangement joins TRBV9 to TRBJ2-1; 7 bases are shared with TRBD2. This CDR3 contains 14 residues. Germline V lookup: CDR1 SGDLS, CDR2 YYNGEE. Trimming at V came to 3 bases and at J to 3 bases, leaving 3 bases not matched to a gene. The CDR3 loop reads CASSERDVYNEQFF. For the CDR3, the DNA is TGTGCCAGCAGCGAGCGGGACGTCTACAATGAGCAGTTCTTC.